Described below is a single T cell receptor (beta chain) sequence and its context. Its antigen remains unidentified. This entry comes from a study of identical twins. The study's findings and limits: The abundant beta clonotypes from cord blood had fewer insertions, and memory repertoires had none of this.

Germline V gives CDR1 MNHEY, CDR2 SVGAGI. There are 19 residues in the CDR3. V shed 0 bases, J shed 6 bases, and the junction held 15 bases outside the gene matches. With no exceptions, donors were healthy Caucasians. TCRdb passed the 5' RACE reads through MiXCR, listing each CDR3 protein once. The sample shows 450,000 to 500,000 distinct CDR3 sequences, 13% to 15% of them seen only once. The same sample was also studied in work on yellow fever vaccine responses in identical twins. That work adds: Twin vaccine T cell responses reportedly seemed partly convergent, partly personalized.

The V call is TRBV6-5, the J call TRBJ2-1; 9 positions agree with TRBD2. The source is a woman aged 18-29 years in good health. The sequenced material came from CD4+ T cells sorted from blood. The CDR3: CASSYSLVASGTEGNEQFF. As DNA, the CDR3 is TGTGCCAGCAGTTACTCGTTGGTGGCTAGCGGGACGGAGGGCAATGAGCAGTTCTTC.